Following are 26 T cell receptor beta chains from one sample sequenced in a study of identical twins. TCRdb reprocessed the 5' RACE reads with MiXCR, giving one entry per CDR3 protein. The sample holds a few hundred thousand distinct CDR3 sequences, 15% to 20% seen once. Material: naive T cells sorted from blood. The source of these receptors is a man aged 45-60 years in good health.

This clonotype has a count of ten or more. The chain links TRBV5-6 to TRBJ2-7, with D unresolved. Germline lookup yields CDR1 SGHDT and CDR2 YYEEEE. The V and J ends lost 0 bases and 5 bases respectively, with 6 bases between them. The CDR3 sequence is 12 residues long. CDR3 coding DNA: TGTGCCAGCAGCTTGGGGGTAGACGAGCAGTACTTC. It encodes CASSLGVDEQYF.

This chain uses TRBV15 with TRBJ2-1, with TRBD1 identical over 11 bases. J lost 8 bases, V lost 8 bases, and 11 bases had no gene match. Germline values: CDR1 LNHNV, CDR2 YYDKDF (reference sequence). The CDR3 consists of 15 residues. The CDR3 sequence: CATREDRGREDEQFF. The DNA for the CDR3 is TGTGCCACCCGAGAGGACAGGGGGCGTGAGGATGAGCAGTTCTTC.

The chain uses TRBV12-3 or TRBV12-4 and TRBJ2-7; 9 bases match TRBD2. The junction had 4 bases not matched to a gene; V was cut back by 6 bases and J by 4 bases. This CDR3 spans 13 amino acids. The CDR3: CASRKLAGYEQYF. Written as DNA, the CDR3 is TGTGCCAGCAGAAAGCTAGCGGGGTACGAGCAGTACTTC.

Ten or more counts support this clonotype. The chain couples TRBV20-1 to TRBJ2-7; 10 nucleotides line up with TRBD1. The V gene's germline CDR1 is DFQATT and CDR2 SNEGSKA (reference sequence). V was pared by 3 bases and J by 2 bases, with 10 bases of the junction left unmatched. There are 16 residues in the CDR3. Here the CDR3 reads CSASPLAGTGAYEQYF. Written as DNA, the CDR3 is TGCAGTGCTAGTCCTCTTGCCGGGACAGGGGCCTACGAGCAGTACTTC.

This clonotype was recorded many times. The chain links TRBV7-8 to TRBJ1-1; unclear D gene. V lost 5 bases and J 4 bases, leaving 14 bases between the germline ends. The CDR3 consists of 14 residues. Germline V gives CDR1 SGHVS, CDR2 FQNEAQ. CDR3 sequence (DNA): TGTGCCAGCAGCCTACCGAGGACCTCCACTGAAGCTTTCTTT. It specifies CASSLPRTSTEAFF.

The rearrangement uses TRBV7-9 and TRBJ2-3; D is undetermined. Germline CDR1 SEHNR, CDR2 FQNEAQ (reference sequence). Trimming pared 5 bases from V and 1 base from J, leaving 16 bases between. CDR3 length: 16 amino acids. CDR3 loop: CASSHGEFSGTDTQYF. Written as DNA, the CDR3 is TGTGCCAGCAGCCACGGCGAGTTTTCAGGCACAGATACGCAGTATTTT.

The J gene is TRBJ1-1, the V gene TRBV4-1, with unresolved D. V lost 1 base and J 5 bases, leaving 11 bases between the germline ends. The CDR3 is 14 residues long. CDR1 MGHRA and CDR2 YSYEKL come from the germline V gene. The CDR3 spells CASSQGLAVTEAFF. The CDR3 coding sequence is TGCGCCAGCAGCCAAGGTTTGGCTGTTACTGAAGCTTTCTTT.

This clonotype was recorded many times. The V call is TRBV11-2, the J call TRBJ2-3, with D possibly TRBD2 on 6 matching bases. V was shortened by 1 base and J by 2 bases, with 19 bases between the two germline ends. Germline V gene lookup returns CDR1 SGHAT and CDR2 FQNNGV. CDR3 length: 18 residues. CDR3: CASSLGPLLANPTDTQYF. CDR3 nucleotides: TGTGCCAGCAGCTTAGGCCCATTGCTAGCGAACCCCACAGATACGCAGTATTTT.

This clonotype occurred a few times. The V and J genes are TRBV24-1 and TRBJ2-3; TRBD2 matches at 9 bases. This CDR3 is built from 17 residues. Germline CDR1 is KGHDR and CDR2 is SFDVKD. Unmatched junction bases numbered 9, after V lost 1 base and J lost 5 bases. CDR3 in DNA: TGTGCCACCAGTGATTTCAAGCGGGGGGTTGCTTTAGATACGCAGTATTTT. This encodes CATSDFKRGVALDTQYF.

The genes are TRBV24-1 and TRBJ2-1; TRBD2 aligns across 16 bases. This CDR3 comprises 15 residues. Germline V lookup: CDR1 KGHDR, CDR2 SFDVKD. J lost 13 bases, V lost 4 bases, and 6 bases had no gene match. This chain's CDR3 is CATSDPGLAGGPQFF. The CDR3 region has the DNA TGTGCCACCAGTGACCCGGGACTAGCGGGAGGGCCACAGTTCTTC.

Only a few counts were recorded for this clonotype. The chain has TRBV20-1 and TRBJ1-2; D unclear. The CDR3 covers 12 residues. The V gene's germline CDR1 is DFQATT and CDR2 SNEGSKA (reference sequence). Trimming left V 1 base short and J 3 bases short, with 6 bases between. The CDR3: CSARARDYGYTF. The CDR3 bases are TGCAGTGCTAGAGCTAGGGACTATGGCTACACCTTC.

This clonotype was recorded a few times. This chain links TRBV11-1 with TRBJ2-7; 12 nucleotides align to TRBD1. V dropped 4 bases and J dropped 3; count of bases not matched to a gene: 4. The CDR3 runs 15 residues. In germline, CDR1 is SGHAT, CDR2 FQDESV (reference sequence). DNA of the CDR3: TGTGCCAGCAGCTACGGGACAGGGGGCGGCTACGAGCAGTACTTC. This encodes CASSYGTGGGYEQYF. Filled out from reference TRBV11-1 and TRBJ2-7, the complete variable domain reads EAEVAQSPRYKITEKSQAVAFWCDPISGHATLYWYRQILGQGPELLVQFQDESVVDDSQLPKDRFSAERLKGVDSTLKIQPAELGDSAMYLCASSYGTGGGYEQYFGPGTRLTVT.

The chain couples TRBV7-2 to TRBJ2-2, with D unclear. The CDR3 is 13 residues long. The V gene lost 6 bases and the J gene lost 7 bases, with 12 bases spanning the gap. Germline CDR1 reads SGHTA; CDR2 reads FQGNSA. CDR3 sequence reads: CASRTEAIGELFF. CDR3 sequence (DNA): TGTGCCAGCAGGACCGAGGCGATCGGGGAGCTGTTTTTT.

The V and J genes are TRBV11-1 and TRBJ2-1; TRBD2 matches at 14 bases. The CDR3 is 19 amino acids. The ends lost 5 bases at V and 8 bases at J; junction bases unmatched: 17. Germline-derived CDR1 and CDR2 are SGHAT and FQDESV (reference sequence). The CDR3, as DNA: TGTGCCAGCAGCCCCTTTAGGGGTAGCCCGGGACTAGCGGGAGATGAGCAGTTCTTC. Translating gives CASSPFRGSPGLAGDEQFF.

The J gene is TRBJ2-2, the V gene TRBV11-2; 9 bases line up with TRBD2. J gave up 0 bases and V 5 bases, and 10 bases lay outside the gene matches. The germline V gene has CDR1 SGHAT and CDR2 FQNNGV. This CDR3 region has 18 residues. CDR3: CASSSTVAGDSNTGELFF. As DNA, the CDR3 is TGTGCCAGCAGCAGTACGGTAGCGGGGGACTCGAACACCGGGGAGCTGTTTTTT.

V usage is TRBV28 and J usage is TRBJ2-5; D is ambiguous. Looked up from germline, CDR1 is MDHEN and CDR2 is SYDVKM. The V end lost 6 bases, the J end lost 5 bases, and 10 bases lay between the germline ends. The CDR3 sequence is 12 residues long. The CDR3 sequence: CASSAWLETQYF. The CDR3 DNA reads TGTGCCAGCAGCGCGTGGTTGGAGACCCAGTACTTC.

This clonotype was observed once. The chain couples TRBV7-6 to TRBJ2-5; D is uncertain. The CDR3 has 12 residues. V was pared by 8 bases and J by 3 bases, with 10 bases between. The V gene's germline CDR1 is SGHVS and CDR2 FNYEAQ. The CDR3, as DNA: TGTGCCAGCGGGGATCTGGAAGAGACCCAGTACTTC. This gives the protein CASGDLEETQYF.

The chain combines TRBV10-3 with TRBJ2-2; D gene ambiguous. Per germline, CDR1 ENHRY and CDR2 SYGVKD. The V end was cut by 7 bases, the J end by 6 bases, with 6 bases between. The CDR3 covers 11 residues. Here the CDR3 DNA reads TGTGCCATCAAACGGGCCGGGGAGCTGTTTTTT. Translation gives CAIKRAGELFF.

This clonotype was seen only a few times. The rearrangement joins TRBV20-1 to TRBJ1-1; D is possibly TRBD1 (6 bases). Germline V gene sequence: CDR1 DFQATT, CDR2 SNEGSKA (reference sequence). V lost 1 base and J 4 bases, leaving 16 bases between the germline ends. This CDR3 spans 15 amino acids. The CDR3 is CSARGPGQRGTEAFF. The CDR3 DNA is TGCAGTGCTAGAGGTCCCGGACAGCGCGGCACTGAAGCTTTCTTT.

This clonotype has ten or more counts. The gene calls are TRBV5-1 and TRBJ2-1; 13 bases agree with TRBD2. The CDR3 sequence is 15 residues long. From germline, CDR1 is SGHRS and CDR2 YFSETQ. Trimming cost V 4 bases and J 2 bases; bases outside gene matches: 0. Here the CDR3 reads CASSTSGGAYNEQFF. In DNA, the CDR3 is TGCGCCAGCAGCACTAGCGGGGGGGCCTACAATGAGCAGTTCTTC.

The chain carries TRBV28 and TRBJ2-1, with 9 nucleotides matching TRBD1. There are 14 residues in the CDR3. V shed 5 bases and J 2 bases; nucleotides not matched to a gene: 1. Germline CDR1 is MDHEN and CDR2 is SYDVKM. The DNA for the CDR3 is TGTGCCAGCAGTCGACAGGGGGCCTACAATGAGCAGTTCTTC. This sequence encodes CASSRQGAYNEQFF.

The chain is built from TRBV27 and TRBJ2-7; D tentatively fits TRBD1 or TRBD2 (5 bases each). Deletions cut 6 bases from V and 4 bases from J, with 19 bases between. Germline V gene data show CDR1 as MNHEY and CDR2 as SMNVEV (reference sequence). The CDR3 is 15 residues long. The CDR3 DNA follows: TGTGCCAGCAGACCCCAAGGGCAGGGACGATACGAGCAGTACTTC. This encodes CASRPQGQGRYEQYF.

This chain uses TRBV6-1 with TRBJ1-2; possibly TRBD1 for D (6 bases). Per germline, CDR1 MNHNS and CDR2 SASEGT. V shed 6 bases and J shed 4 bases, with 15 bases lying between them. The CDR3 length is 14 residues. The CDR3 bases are TGTGCCAGCAGCCGGGTCACAGGGAGCTATGGCTACACCTTC. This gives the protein CASSRVTGSYGYTF.

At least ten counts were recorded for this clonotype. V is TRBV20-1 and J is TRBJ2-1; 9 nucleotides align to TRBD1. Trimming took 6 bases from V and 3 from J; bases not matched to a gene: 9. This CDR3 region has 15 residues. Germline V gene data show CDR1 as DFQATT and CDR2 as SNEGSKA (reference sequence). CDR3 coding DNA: TGCAGTGCGCATCGCCCGGGACAGGGCTACAATGAGCAGTTCTTC. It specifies CSAHRPGQGYNEQFF.

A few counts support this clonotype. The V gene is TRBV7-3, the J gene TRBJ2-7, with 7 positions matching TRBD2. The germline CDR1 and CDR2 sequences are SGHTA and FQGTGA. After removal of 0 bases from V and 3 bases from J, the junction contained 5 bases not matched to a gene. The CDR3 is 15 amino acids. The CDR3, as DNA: TGTGCCAGCAGCTTAACTTCTAGCGGACTCTACGAGCAGTACTTC. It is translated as CASSLTSSGLYEQYF.

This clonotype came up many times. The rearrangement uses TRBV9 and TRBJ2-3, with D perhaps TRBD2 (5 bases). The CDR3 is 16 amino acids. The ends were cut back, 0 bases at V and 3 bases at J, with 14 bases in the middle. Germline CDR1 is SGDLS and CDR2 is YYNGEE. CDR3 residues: CASSVVEAEVTDTQYF. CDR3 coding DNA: TGTGCCAGCAGCGTAGTGGAAGCGGAGGTGACAGATACGCAGTATTTT.